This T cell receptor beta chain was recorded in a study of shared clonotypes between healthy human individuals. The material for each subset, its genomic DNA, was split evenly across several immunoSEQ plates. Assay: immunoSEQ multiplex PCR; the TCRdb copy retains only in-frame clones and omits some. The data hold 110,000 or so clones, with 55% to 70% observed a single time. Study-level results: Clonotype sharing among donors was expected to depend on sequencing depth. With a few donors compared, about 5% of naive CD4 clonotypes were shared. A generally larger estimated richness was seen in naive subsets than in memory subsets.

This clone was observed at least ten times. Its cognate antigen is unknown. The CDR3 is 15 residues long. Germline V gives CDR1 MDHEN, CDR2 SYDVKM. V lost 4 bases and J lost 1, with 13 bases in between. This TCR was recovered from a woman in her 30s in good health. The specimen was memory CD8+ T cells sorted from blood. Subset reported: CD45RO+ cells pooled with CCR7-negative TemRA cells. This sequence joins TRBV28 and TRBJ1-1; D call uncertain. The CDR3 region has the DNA TGTGCCAGCAGTTATTGGGCCTCCGAGAACACTGAAGCTTTCTTT. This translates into CASSYWASENTEAFF.